Below, one T cell receptor (beta chain) is given with its context. These data come from a study of blood T cell repertoires in COVID-19. Looking at the study overall: Material from acute and convalescent COVID-19 was sourced from the United States, Italy and Spain. T cells, B-cell-depleted T cells, or PBMCs provided the cDNA or gDNA that served as material.

In the source study's methods: Reference gene primers were amplified, and this amplification served to estimate nucleated cell counts. Clones were sequenced by immunoSEQ multiplex PCR, and TCRdb holds only the in-frame ones, with some missing. V, J and clone size reflect that table, while D and trimming were determined from the DNA. The sample shows about 260,000 clones, 86% of them seen only once. This CDR3 is 15 amino acids long. Trimming removed 4 bases at V and 4 bases at J, with 14 bases between. Germline V gives CDR1 PRHDT, CDR2 FYEKMQ (reference sequence). Sequencing was performed on peripheral blood. The V and J genes are TRBV13 and TRBJ1-3, with D tentatively TRBD1 (6 bases). This clonotype was sampled from a man aged 40-49 years with active or convalescent COVID-19. The CDR3 loop reads CASSSVGGAGNTIYF. The CDR3 region has the DNA TGTGCCAGCAGCTCCGTTGGGGGGGCGGGAAACACCATATATTTT.